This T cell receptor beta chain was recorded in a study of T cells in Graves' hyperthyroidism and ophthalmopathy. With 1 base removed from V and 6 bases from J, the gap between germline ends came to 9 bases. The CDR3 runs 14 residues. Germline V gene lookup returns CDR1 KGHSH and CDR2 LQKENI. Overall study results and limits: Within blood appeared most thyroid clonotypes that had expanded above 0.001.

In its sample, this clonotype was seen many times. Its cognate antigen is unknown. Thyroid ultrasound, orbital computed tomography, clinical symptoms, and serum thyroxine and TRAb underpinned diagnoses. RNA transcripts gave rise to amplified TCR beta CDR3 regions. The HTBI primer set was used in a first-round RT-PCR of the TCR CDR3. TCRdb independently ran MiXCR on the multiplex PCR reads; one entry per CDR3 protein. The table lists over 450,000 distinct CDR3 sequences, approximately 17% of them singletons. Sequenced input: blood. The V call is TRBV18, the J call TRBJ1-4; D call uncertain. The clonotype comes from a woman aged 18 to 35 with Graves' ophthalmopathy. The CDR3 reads CASSPRSYDEKLFF. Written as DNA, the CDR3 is TGTGCCAGCTCACCACGTAGCTACGATGAAAAACTGTTTTTT.